The rows below give T cell receptor beta chains drawn from one sample of a study of T cells in Graves' hyperthyroidism and ophthalmopathy. Each CDR3 protein is one row after TCRdb ran MiXCR on the multiplex PCR reads. The sample gives fewer than 650,000 distinct CDR3 sequences, around 50% of which show up once; about two fifths is in the top ten. Sample: peripheral blood or thyroid tissue (not recorded which). The receptor set was obtained from an adult woman with Graves' disease, either hyperthyroidism or ophthalmopathy (not recorded which). The CDR3 runs from the conserved cysteine through the conserved F or W. The D gene is left open where the match is weak. Size tells how often a clone was seen (once, few, many) or the class of an expanded clone, and some rows leave it out.

>TRBJ2-7|-|TRBV4-2|TRBD1|15
TGTGCCAGCGGCCAAGCCGGGACAGGGCCCTACGAGCAGTACTTC
CASGQAGTGPYEQYF
>TRBJ1-2|few|TRBV29-1|-|11
TGCAGCGTCTCAGGGGACGGGGGCTACACCTTC
CSVSGDGGYTF
>TRBJ1-5|-|TRBV2|-|16
TGTGCCAGCAGTGAGTGGGCGGCTCGAAGCAATCAGCCCCAGCATTTT
CASSEWAARSNQPQHF
>TRBJ2-6|many|TRBV29-1|-|13
TGCAGCGTTGAGATGGGTGGGGCCAACGTCCTGACTTTC
CSVEMGGANVLTF
>TRBJ1-2|-|TRBV15|TRBD1|16
TGTGCCACCAGCAGAGTTCCGGGACAGGGGGTCTATGGCTACACCTTC
CATSRVPGQGVYGYTF
>TRBJ2-5|-|TRBV7-2|TRBD1|17
TGTGCCAGCAGCCCCATTGTCGGGACAGGGAGATGGGAGACCCAGTACTTC
CASSPIVGTGRWETQYF
>TRBJ1-6|many|TRBV12-3/TRBV12-4|-|14
TGTGCCAGCAGGCCGGGACGGCTTAATTCACCCCTCCACTTT
CASRPGRLNSPLHF
>TRBJ2-3|-|TRBV29-1|TRBD2|13
TGCAGCGTCCCGCGGGGGGGACTGGGAACGCAGTATTTT
CSVPRGGLGTQYF
>TRBJ2-7|-|TRBV15|TRBD1|17
TGTGCCACCAGCGAAAGTCCGGCGGGGACAGGGAGGTACGAGCAGTACTTC
CATSESPAGTGRYEQYF
>TRBJ2-6|-|TRBV2|-|16
TGTGCCAGCAGGGCCGGGACCGCATTTAGGGCCAACGTCCTGGCTTTC
CASRAGTAFRANVLAF
>TRBJ1-1|-|TRBV4-1|-|16
TGCGCCAGCAGCCAAGATATCAGAGGATTAAACACTGAAGCTTTCTTT
CASSQDIRGLNTEAFF
>TRBJ2-5|many|TRBV12-3/TRBV12-4|-|14
TGTGCCAGCAGTTCCGGCTTAGGCCAAGAGACCCAGTACTTC
CASSSGLGQETQYF
>TRBJ2-7|-|TRBV29-1|-|13
TGCAGCTTAATGGAGGGGGCGCCCTACGAGCAGTACTTC
CSLMEGAPYEQYF
>TRBJ1-1|-|TRBV9|-|13
TGTGCCAGCAGTAACCAGCTGGACACTGAAGCTTTCTTT
CASSNQLDTEAFF
>TRBJ2-3|once|TRBV7-9|-|14
TGTGCCAGCAGCTTAGGGTGGAGCACAGATACGCAGTATTTT
CASSLGWSTDTQYF
>TRBJ1-1|many|TRBV4-2|-|13
TGTGCCAGCAGCCAAGTGGGGCCTACACAGGCTTTCTTT
CASSQVGPTQAFF
>TRBJ1-1|many|TRBV7-2|-|14
TGTGCCAGCAGCTTTAGATGGGGGAACACTGAAGCTTTCTTT
CASSFRWGNTEAFF
>TRBJ1-2|many|TRBV7-9|-|13
TGTGCCAGCAGCATGACCGAGATCTATGGCTACACCTTC
CASSMTEIYGYTF
>TRBJ2-2|-|TRBV19|-|14
TGTGCCAGTAGTATACAGGGTGGATCCGGGGAGCTGTTTTTT
CASSIQGGSGELFF
>TRBJ2-2|few|TRBV19|-|11
TGTGCCACTCGATGGGCCGGGGAGCTGTTTTTT
CATRWAGELFF
>TRBJ1-6|-|TRBV11-2|-|13
TGTGCCAGCAGTGCGGACGGCAATTCACCCCTCCACTTT
CASSADGNSPLHF
>TRBJ1-1|many|TRBV12-3/TRBV12-4|TRBD1|13
TGTGCCAGCAGCGCGACAGGGTACACTGAAGCTTTCTTT
CASSATGYTEAFF
>TRBJ2-3|-|TRBV3-1|TRBD2|13
TGTGCCAGCAGCCGACTAGCAGCAGATACGCAGTATTTT
CASSRLAADTQYF
>TRBJ2-5|many|TRBV24-1|-|16
TGTGCCACCAGTGACTTTCCAGGGACGATGCAAGAGACCCAGTACTTC
CATSDFPGTMQETQYF
>TRBJ2-7|-|TRBV25-1|-|14
TGTGCCAGCAGCTTAGGTGGCGGAGGGTGGGAGCAGTGCTTC
CASSLGGGGWEQCF
>TRBJ1-1|-|TRBV5-1|-|12
TGCGCCAGCAGGTTAGGGGAGTCTGAAGCTTTCTTT
CASRLGESEAFF
>TRBJ2-2|once|TRBV29-1|-|12
TGCAGCGTCGACCTACCCACCGGGGAGCTGTTTTTT
CSVDLPTGELFF
>TRBJ1-4|many|TRBV6-9|TRBD1|18
TGTGCCAGCAGTTCCTCGACGACAGGGAAGGAAGATAATGAAAAACTGTTTTTT
CASSSSTTGKEDNEKLFF